The clone carrying this T cell receptor beta chain was counted many times. The cDNA came from 5'RACE, which used 10-nucleotide random UMIs. TCRdb recomputed calls from the 5' RACE reads with MiXCR, one row per CDR3 protein. The table shows about 49,000 distinct CDR3 sequences, with about 9.1% occurring only once. CDR3 size: 11 residues. The germline V gene encodes CDR1 ENHRY and CDR2 SYGVKD. The V end lost 4 bases, the J end lost 7 bases, and 7 bases lay between the germline ends. These data are taken from a study of neurological immune-mediated disorders. Regarding time point: longitudinal time-point 1 (baseline).

Sequencing was performed on PBMCs. This TCR was sampled from a woman aged 40 to 50 in good health. The rearrangement links TRBV10-3 to TRBJ1-1; D unclear. CDR3 nucleotides: TGTGCCATCAGTGGGGGTATTGAAGCTTTCTTT. Amino acids: CAISGGIEAFF.